This T cell receptor beta chain is drawn from a study of Ad26.COV2.S vaccination and SARS-CoV-2 variants. Trimming took 3 bases from V and 7 from J, leaving 5 bases between them. The CDR3 contains 12 residues. The germline gives CDR1 SGDLS, CDR2 YYNGEE. Sequenced by immunoSEQ multiplex PCR; TCRdb stores in-frame clones only, minus some. The sample lists a few hundred thousand clones; roughly 91% were seen once. This clone was seen once. Indicated treatment: 19 received Ad26.COV2.S at low or high dose, single or two shots; a few received placebo; per-sample allocation not given. At day 63 after the first vaccine or placebo injection, samples were drawn.

The specimen comprised peripheral blood, sampled in a trial of Ad26.COV2.S vaccine versus placebo. The clonotype originates from a person between 18 and 60 years old who received the Ad26.COV2.S COVID-19 vaccine or a placebo. V usage is TRBV9 and J usage is TRBJ1-6; D gene unclear. The CDR3 DNA reads as TGTGCCAGCAGCGAGAGCAATTCACCCCTCCACTTT. Residues: CASSESNSPLHF.